This TCR beta chain was profiled in a study of patients and donors after allogeneic stem cell transplantation. TCRdb fed the RT-PCR reads into MiXCR, producing one record per CDR3 protein. The sample holds more than 150,000 distinct CDR3 sequences, 41% seen once. CDR3 length: 15 amino acids. The receptor's source is a human donor who was either an allogeneic HSCT recipient or a stem cell or donor lymphocyte infusion donor (not recorded which). It is not recorded whose cells these are; they may come from a transplant donor. V is TRBV21-1 and J is TRBJ2-7; the table assigns TRBD2, which was not confirmed against the DNA. TRBV21-1 is a pseudogene segment. The sample consisted of blood, either unsorted or a sorted T cell fraction (not recorded which). CDR3 nucleotide sequence: TGTGCCAGCAGCATCGGACTAGCAGGCACCTACGAGCAGTACTTC. The encoded protein is CASSIGLAGTYEQYF.